This T cell receptor beta chain comes out of a study of cytomegalovirus exposure and HLA in healthy donors listed by TCRdb under 2017. A note on the overall study: An earlier analysis of approximately 640 of the donors reported 250 to 300 Gb of sequence data and 117 million unique TCR beta sequences from 150 million to 200 million T cells. Roughly 300 gigabases of sequencing data and 91 million or so unique TCR sequences made up an early release that covered 500 to 700 HLA-typed donors. Genome-wide SNP genotypes for about 65% of the 666 donors were used in a later genetic analysis, which treated that subset as a discovery cohort. A handful of DR-DQ haplotypes were treated as single units for association and clustering because of strong linkage in the cohort. The study was designed to test whether signatures of past pathogen exposure could be identified by cataloging public T cell receptors. Among the roughly 390 genotyped donors, approximately 77% belonged to the genetic ancestry cluster associated with self-reported Caucasian donors. Rather than drawing on any new phenotypic data, the later analysis identified candidate immune exposures from TCR beta sequences and the way those sequences occurred across donors. A later analysis re-analyzed previously published TCR beta repertoires from roughly 600 donors and added high-resolution HLA genotyping to study TCR occurrence patterns. Among over 350 genotyped donors of the cohort, an average of about 240,000 unique TCR beta nucleotide sequences were sequenced per donor, roughly 18% of them non-productive. Donor age, sex, ethnicity and CMV serostatus were compiled together with the repertoire data. The study used immunosequencing to profile the T cell repertoires of approximately 640 subjects and linked those repertoires to cytomegalovirus serostatus. Every repertoire in the discovery cohort had been generated on one and the same sequencing platform. HLA typing included class I and class II loci at four-digit resolution. High-throughput TCR immunosequencing, statistical association of individual TCRs with disease status, and machine learning were combined to predict cytomegalovirus infection status. A separate validation cohort of roughly 130 different subjects was used in addition to the 666-subject first cohort. The number of donors typed differed by locus, with 629-630 for A, B, C, DRB1 and DQB1, around 500 for DQA1, approximately 570 for DPA1, and some 450 for DPB1. An earlier analysis of several hundred of the donors used high-throughput TCR beta sequencing to judge whether each TCR beta V gene segment behaved as functional or pseudogenic. Study-wide findings and limitations: In a later analysis, more than 15,000 TCR beta sequences were associated with specific HLA alleles at a false discovery rate of 0.05. Several of the top co-occurrence clusters appeared to be linked to parvovirus B19, influenza, CMV and Epstein-Barr virus, according to a later analysis. In a later analysis, HLA-associated TCR beta chains showed more clonal expansion and lower generation probabilities than non-associated chains that were equally common. Some 16 rarely observed V segments, including chromosome 9 orphons, were excluded from the earlier analysis of approximately 500 of the donors because counts were too low. A later analysis found that most CMV-associated TCR beta chains appeared HLA-restricted, with HLA associations seemingly driven largely by CMV exposure. Broadly in line with IMGT annotations, most TCR beta V segments showed up in productive rearrangements about 87% or about 30% of the time in an earlier analysis of approximately 640 of the donors. The only immune exposure information available for the cohort was CMV serostatus. Because HLA typing was unavailable for some donors at each locus, only the typed subset was used in association tests. Some IMGT-functional V segments, including TRBV6-2 and TRBV6-3, could not be distinguished by the 87-base-pair reads and were therefore excluded. According to a later genetic analysis, donors in an Asian-associated ancestry cluster had fewer N-insertions in productive TCRs than the approximately 670-donor mean. Correlated functional status among segregating V segments might reflect linkage disequilibrium, but an unknown experimental factor could not be ruled out. Roughly uniform sequencing depth across donors was assumed in presence/absence analyses, although this assumption may not hold. The authors suggested that the approach could potentially be generalized to other disease states and immunological phenotypes. While some public TCRs were present in many individuals, most TCR sequences turned up only very rarely across donors. In vitro tests confirmed that three of the cytomegalovirus-associated TCR beta chains recognize cytomegalovirus antigens. V-gene and J-gene trimming of TCR beta chains was associated with a missense DCLRE1C variant in a later genetic analysis, and the association was replicated in an independent cohort. According to a later analysis, TCR association rates differed among HLA loci, with DRB1 alleles showing the most associated TCRs and HLA-C alleles showing the fewest. A cluster of highly shared sequence variants was judged likely to be a technical artifact of the sequencing pipeline. In this cohort, only TCR beta chains were sequenced, and detectable features were limited by the absence of alpha or paired-chain data. A further reported finding was that TCR beta sequences accurately predicted the HLA-A and HLA-B alleles for most subjects in the first cohort. When HLA alleles, especially DR and DQ, strongly co-occurred, TCR associations were difficult to assign to individual alleles. The classifier was reported to diagnose cytomegalovirus status with high specificity and sensitivity in both the original and validation cohorts. The study gave a list of 150 to 200 TCR beta chains associated with cytomegalovirus.

Library creation used the immunoSEQ multiplex PCR assay. For the multiplex PCR, a mixture combining 60 forward primers for TCR Vbeta segments and 13 reverse primers for TCR Jbeta segments was used. The CDR3 region of rearranged TCR beta genes was amplified from genomic DNA with a multiplex PCR assay. Amplified TCR beta libraries were sequenced as 87-base-pair reads on the Illumina HiSeq System. Regarding the original processing steps: A later analysis counted around 72 million unique TCR beta chains across the 690 or so repertoires, and approximately 11 million of these chains were shared by at least two donors. To remove PCR and sequencing errors, raw reads were error-corrected and collapsed into unique sequences using a nearest-neighbor algorithm that merged closely related sequences. Alignment of CDR3 sequences to IMGT reference sequences was used to assign V, D and J gene segments. For a sequence to be retained, at least a six-nucleotide match to both a V gene segment and a J gene segment was required. Rearrangements were classified as productive when the CDR3 lacked stop codons and remained in frame with V and J, and all other rearrangements were classified as non-productive. CDR3 was defined by IMGT convention, running from the second conserved V-encoded cysteine to the conserved J-encoded phenylalanine. The earlier analysis of roughly 590 of the donors excluded sequences that lacked an unambiguous match to a single V gene segment. An earlier analysis of just under 600 of the donors called V segments functional above 56.7% productive rearrangements and segregating when the between-donor standard deviation exceeded 5%. A statistical classification framework was built for diagnosing cytomegalovirus status from the catalog of TCR beta chain sequences. A later analysis assigned V and J genes by comparing TCR nucleotide sequences with IMGT/GENE-DB human TR gene sequences. The TCRdist pipeline was used in a later analysis to assign CDR3 sequences and most-parsimonious VDJ recombination scenarios. A later analysis defined each TCR beta chain by its CDR3 amino acid sequence plus V-gene family, and excluded reads lacking a unique V-gene family. As a way to deal with suspected cross-contamination and a sequencing artifact, a later analysis dropped nearly 600 nucleotide sequences that were highly shared and had low generation probability. In a later analysis, a clonal expansion index was calculated for each public chain from normalized within-repertoire ranks of inferred template counts. Generation probabilities in a later analysis came from a VDJ recombination model fitted to out-of-frame rearrangements, and those results were checked against IGoR. In a later analysis, TCR-TCR, TCR-HLA and TCR-CMV co-occurrence was scored with hypergeometric tests, and a repertoire-size bias correction was applied to TCR pairs. To estimate false discovery rates, a later analysis permuted the HLA or CMV assignments 20 times. In a later analysis, co-occurring TCRs were grouped using DBSCAN, and TCRdist sequence similarity was added for clustering within HLA-allele-positive subsets. Co-occurrence clustering excluded repertoires with fewer than 30,000 or more than 120,000 public chains, plus five with anomalous nucleotide sharing. TCRdb carries this immuneACCESS record with in-frame sequences only. Its versions omit some clonotypes, under half of them owing to an unresolved V gene in the studies checked, with the rest unexplained. For V, J and clone size, that table is used; D and trimming come from the DNA. For this sample there are approximately 160,000 clones; more than 65% appear just once. In total, the top ten clones hold around 3% of the sample.

The cohort was made up of around 720 healthy bone marrow donors. All cohort members were sampled while nominally healthy, although unrecorded immune exposures were likely present. The donor tested CMV seropositive and was one of the 289 seropositive cohort members. Every donor gave a peripheral blood sample, and the peripheral blood mononuclear cells from that sample were used for TCR beta sequencing. The Qiagen DNeasy Blood Extraction Kit was used to extract genomic DNA from the blood cell samples. This clone is a singleton in its sample. Its antigen is not yet known. Per-base qualities were not stored, and no clone one base away is much larger. The germline V gene provides CDR1 SGHTA and CDR2 FQGNSA. Relative to germline, V is 5 bases shorter and J is 2 bases shorter, with 13 bases between their ends. Inclusive of the bounding cysteine and phenylalanine, the CDR3 is 14 residues long. Of the read, only the CDR3 DNA is kept; its 42 bases are in frame from base 1.

The clonotype comes from a woman between 40 and 50 years old in good health and CMV-seropositive. Sample: PBMCs. The chain employs TRBV7-2 and TRBJ2-7, with a weak D call of TRBD1 (7 bases match). The DNA sequence is given as TGTGCCAGCAGCCAGACCAGGGGGGCCTACGAGCAGTACTTC. Translation gives CASSQTRGAYEQYF.